The clone carrying this TCR beta chain was seen many times. The antigen is undetermined. This record comes from a study of response to subunit inactivated influenza vaccine. Regarding the study as a whole: The authors suggested that few new T cells are recruited per seasonal influenza vaccination.

Each CDR3 protein gets one entry after TCRdb re-called the RT-PCR reads with MiXCR. The profile covers more than 700,000 distinct CDR3 sequences, with roughly 20% appearing a single time and 9.5% to 13% taken by the ten largest. Looked up from germline, CDR1 is DFQATT and CDR2 is SNEGSKA (reference sequence). V dropped 2 bases and J dropped 4 bases, with 14 bases sitting between them. The CDR3 spans 14 residues. The chain uses TRBV20-1 and TRBJ2-5; D possibly corresponds to TRBD2 (6 bases). The clonotype was recovered from a man over 45 who received an inactivated influenza vaccine. The material was PBMCs from blood, obtained roughly 5 days after vaccination. CDR3 sequence: CSARQPDGRETQYF. For the CDR3, the DNA is TGCAGTGCTAGACAACCGGACGGGAGAGAGACCCAGTACTTC.